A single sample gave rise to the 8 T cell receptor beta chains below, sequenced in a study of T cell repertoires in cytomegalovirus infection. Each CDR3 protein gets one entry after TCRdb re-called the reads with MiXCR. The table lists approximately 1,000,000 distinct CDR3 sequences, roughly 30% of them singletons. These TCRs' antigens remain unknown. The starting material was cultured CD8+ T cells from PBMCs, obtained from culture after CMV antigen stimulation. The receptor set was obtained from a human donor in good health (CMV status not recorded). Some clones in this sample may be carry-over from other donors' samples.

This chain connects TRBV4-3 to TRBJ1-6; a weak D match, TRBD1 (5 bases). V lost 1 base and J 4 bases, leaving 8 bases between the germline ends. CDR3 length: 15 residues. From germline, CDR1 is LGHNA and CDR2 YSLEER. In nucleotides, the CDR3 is TGCGCCAGCAGCCAAGGGACATTGTATAATTCACCCCTCCACTTT. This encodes CASSQGTLYNSPLHF.

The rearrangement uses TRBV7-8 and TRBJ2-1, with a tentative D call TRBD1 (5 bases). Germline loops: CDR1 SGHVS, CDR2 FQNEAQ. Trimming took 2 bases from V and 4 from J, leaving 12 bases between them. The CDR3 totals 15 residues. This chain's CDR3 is CASSLYQGQYNEQFF. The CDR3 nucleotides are TGTGCCAGCAGCTTATATCAGGGTCAATACAATGAGCAGTTCTTC.

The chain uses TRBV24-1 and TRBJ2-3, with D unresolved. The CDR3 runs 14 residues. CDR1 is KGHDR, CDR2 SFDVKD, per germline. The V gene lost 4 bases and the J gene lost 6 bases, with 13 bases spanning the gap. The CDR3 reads CATSDPKGADTQYF. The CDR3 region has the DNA TGTGCCACCAGTGACCCTAAAGGCGCGGATACGCAGTATTTT.

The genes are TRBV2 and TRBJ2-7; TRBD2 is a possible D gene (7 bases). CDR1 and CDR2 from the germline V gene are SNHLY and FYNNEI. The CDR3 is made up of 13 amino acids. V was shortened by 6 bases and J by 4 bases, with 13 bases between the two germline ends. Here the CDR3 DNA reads TGTGCCAGCAGGGGGGGGGCATTGTACGAGCAGTACTTC. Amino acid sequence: CASRGGALYEQYF.

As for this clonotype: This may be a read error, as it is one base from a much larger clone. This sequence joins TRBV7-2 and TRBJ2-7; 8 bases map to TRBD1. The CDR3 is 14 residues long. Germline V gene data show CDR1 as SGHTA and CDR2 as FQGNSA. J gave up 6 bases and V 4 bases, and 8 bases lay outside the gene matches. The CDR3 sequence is CASSSDRVGVEQYF. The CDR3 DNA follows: TGTGCCAGCAGCTCGGACAGGGTGGGGGTCGAGCAGTACTTC.

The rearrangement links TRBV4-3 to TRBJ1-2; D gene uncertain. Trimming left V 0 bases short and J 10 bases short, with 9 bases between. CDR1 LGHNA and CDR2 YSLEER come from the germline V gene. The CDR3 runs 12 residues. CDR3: CASSQDFKDYTF. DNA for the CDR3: TGCGCCAGCAGCCAAGATTTTAAGGACTACACCTTC.

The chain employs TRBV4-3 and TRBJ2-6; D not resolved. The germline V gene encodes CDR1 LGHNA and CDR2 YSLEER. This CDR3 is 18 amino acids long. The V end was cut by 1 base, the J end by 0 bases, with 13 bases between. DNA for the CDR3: TGCGCCAGCAGCCAAGGACATAAAATCCTCTCTGGGGCCAACGTCCTGACTTTC. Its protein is CASSQGHKILSGANVLTF.

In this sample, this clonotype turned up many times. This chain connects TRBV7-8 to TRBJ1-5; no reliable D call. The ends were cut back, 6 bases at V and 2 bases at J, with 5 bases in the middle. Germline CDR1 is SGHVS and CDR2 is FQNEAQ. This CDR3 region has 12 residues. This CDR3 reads CASRLGNQPQHF. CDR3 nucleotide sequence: TGTGCCAGCAGATTGGGCAATCAGCCCCAGCATTTT.